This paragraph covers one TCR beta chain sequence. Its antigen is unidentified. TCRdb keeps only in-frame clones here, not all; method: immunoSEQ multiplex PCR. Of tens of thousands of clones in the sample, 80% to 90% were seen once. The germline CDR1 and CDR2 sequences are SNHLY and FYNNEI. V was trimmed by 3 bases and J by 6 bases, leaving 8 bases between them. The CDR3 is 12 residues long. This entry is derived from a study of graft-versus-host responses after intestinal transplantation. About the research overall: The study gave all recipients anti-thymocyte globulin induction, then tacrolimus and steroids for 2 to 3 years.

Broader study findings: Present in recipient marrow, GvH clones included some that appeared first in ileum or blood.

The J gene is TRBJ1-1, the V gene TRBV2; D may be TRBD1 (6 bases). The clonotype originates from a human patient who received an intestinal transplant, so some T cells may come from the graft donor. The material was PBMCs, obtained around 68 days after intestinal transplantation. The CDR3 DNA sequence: TGTGCCAGCAGTGAGCAGGGGCCTGAAGCTTTCTTT. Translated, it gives CASSEQGPEAFF.